The clone carrying this T cell receptor (beta chain) was seen more than once but under ten times. Its specificity is not known. The CDR3 runs 16 residues. Looked up from germline, CDR1 is MNHEY and CDR2 is SMNVEV (reference sequence). Trimming cost V 0 bases and J 2 bases, with 14 bases left between them. This specimen comes from a study of post-analysis software for immune sequencing data. Study at large: The patients showed relapsing-remitting, secondary progressive and progressive-relapsing multiple sclerosis courses.

Unique molecular identifiers were built into the TCR beta cDNA libraries. Yield was approximately 500,000 cDNA molecules from about 0.94 to 9.7 million T cells. TCRdb processed the PCR reads anew with MiXCR; each CDR3 protein has one entry. The sample includes roughly 580,000 distinct CDR3 sequences, 40% to 50% of them seen just once. Study-wide results and caveats: Higher frequency in patients than in controls was seen for about 5 TRBV segments, with TRBV5-6, TRBV5-1 and TRBV20-1 among them. Compared with controls, patients showed significantly lower normalized Chao1 diversity. Strong co-clustering by F measure was evident for samples that had been prepared in the same batch.

This TCR came from a girl aged 10 to 17 with multiple sclerosis. V usage is TRBV27 and J usage is TRBJ2-7, with D unresolved. The sequencing input was blood. The CDR3 reads CASSLSRSSVTYEQYF. CDR3 coding DNA: TGTGCCAGCAGTTTATCGAGATCGTCGGTGACCTACGAGCAGTACTTC.